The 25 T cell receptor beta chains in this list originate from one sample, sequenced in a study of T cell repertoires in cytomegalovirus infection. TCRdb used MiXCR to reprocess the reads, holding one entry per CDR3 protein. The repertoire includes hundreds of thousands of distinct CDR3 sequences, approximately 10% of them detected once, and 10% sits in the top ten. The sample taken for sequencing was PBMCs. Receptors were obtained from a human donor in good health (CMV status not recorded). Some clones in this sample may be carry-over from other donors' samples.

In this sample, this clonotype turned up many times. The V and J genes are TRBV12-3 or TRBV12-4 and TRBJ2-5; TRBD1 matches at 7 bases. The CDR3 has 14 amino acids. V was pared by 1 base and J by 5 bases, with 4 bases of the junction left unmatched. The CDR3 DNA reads TGTGCCAGCAGTTTAGGGGACAGCCGGGAGACCCAGTACTTC. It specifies CASSLGDSRETQYF.

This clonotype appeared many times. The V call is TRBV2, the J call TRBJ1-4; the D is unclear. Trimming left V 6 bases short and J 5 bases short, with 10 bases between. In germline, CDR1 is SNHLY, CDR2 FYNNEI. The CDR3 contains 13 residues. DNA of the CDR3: TGTGCCAGCAGAGGACGGCCAAATGAAAAACTGTTTTTT. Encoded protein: CASRGRPNEKLFF. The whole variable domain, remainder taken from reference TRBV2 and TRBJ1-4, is EPEVTQTPSHQVTQMGQEVILRCVPISNHLYFYWYRQILGQKVEFLVSFYNNEISEKSEIFDDQFSVERPDGSNFTLKIRSTKLEDSAMYFCASRGRPNEKLFFGSGTQLSVL.

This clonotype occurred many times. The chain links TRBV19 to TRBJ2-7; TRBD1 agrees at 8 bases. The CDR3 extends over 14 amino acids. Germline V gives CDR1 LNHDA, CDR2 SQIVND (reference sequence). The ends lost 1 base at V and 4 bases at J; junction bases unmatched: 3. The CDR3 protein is CASSIGQGAYEQYF. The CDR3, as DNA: TGTGCCAGTAGTATAGGGCAGGGGGCGTACGAGCAGTACTTC.

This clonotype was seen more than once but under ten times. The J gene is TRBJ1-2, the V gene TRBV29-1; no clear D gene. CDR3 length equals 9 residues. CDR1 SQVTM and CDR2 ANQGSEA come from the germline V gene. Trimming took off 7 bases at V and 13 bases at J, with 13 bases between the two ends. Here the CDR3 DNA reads TGCAGCGACAGCTCGGGGTCCACCTTC. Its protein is CSDSSGSTF.

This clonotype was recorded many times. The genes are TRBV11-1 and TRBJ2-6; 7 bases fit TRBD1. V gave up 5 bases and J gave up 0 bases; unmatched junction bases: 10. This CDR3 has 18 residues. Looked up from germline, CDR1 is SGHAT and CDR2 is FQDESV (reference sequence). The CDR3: CASSPRQGSDSGANVLTF. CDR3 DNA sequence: TGTGCCAGCAGCCCCAGACAGGGATCCGACTCTGGGGCCAACGTCCTGACTTTC. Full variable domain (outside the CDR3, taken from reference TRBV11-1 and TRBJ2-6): EAEVAQSPRYKITEKSQAVAFWCDPISGHATLYWYRQILGQGPELLVQFQDESVVDDSQLPKDRFSAERLKGVDSTLKIQPAELGDSAMYLCASSPRQGSDSGANVLTFGAGSRLTVL.

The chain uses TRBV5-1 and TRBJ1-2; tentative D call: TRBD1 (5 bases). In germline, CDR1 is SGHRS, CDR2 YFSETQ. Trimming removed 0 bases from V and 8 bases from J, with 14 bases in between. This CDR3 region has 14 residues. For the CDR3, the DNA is TGCGCCAGCAGCTTGGCCGGTCAGGGCAGGGGCTACACCTTC. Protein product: CASSLAGQGRGYTF.

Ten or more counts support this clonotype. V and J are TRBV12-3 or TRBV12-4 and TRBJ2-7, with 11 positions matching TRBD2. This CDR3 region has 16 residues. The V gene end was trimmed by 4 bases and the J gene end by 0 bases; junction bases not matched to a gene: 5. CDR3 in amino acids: CASSSRTSGHSYEQYF. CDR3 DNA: TGTGCCAGCAGTTCACGGACTAGCGGGCACTCCTACGAGCAGTACTTC.

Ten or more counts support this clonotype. The CDR3 is CASSLAGAVDEQFF. The DNA of the CDR3 is TGTGCCAGCAGTTTAGCGGGAGCGGTCGATGAGCAGTTCTTC. The chain employs TRBV28 and TRBJ2-1; 7 bases match TRBD2. In germline, CDR1 is MDHEN, CDR2 SYDVKM. Trimming took 2 bases from V and 8 from J; bases not matched to a gene: 6. This CDR3 contains 14 residues. The full variable domain, in which reference TRBV28 and TRBJ2-1 provide the parts outside the CDR3, is DVKVTQSSRYLVKRTGEKVFLECVQDMDHENMFWYRQDPGLGLRLIYFSYDVKMKEKGDIPEGYSVSREKKERFSLILESASTNQTSMYLCASSLAGAVDEQFFGPGTRLTVL.

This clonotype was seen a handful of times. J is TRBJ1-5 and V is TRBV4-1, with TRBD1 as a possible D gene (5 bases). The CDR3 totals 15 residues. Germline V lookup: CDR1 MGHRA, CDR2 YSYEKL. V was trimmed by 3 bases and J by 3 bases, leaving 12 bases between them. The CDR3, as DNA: TGCGCCAGCAGCCACGGAGGAGGGGTCAATCAGCCCCAGCATTTT. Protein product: CASSHGGGVNQPQHF.

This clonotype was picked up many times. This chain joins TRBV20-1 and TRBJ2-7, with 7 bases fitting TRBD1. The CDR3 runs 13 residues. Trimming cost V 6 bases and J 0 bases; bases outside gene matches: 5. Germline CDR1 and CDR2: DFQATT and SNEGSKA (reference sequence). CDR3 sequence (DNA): TGCAGTGCACCGGGACAGAGCTCCTACGAGCAGTACTTC. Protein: CSAPGQSSYEQYF.

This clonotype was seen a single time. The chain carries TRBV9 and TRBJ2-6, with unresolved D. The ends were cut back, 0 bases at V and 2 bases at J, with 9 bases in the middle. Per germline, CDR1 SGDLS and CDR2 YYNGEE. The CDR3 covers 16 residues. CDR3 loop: CASSVAGDPGANVLTF. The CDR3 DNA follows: TGTGCCAGCAGCGTAGCTGGAGACCCTGGGGCCAACGTCCTGACTTTC.

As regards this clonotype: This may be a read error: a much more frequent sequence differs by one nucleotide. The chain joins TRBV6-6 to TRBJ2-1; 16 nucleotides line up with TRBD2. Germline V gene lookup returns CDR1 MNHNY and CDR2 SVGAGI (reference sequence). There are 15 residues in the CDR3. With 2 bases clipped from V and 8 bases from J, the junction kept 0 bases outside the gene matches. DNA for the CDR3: TGTGCCAGCAGTTACGGGACTAGCGGGAGGGATGAGCAGTTCTTC. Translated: CASSYGTSGRDEQFF.

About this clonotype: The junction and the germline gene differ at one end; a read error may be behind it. CDR3 bases: TGTGCCAACAGTGCCGCTCTGGGACAGGGGGCTGGCTACACCTTC. It encodes CANSAALGQGAGYTF. The chain recombines TRBV28 with TRBJ1-2; TRBD1 matches at 12 bases. There are 15 residues in the CDR3. Germline assignment: CDR1 MDHEN and CDR2 SYDVKM.

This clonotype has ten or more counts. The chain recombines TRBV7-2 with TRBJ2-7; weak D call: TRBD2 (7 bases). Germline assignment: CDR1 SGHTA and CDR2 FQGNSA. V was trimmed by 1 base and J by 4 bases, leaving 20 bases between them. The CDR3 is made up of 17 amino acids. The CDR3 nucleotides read TGTGCCAGCAGCTTAGGCCGGGGGGCAGGGGTCCCTTACGAGCAGTACTTC. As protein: CASSLGRGAGVPYEQYF.

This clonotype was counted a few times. As DNA, the CDR3 is TGTGCCAGCAGGGACACCGGGACCTTCGACAATGAGCAGTTCTTC. It translates to CASRDTGTFDNEQFF. The chain couples TRBV2 to TRBJ2-1; perhaps D is TRBD1 or TRBD2 (5 bases each). CDR3 length equals 15 residues. Germline V lookup: CDR1 SNHLY, CDR2 FYNNEI. Trimming removed 6 bases from V and 5 bases from J, with 17 bases in between.

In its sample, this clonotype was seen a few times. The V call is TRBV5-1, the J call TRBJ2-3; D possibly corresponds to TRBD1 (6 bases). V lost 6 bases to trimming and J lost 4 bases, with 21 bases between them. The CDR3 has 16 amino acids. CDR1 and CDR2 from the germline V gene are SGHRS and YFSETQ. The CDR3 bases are TGCGCCAGCAATTCAGCAAGGGGGAGTTTGGCAGATACGCAGTATTTT. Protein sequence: CASNSARGSLADTQYF.

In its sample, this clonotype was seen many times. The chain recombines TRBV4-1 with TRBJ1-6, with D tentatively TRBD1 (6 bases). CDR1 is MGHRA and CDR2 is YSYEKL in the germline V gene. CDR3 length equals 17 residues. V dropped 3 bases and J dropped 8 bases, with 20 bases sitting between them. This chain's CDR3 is CASSHPALTGRDSPLHF. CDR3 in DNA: TGCGCCAGCAGCCACCCAGCGTTGACAGGCCGGGATTCACCCCTCCACTTT.

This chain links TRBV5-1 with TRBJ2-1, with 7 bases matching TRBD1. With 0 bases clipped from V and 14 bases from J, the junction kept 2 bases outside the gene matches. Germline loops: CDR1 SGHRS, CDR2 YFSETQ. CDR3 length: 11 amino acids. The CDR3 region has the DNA TGCGCCAGCAGCTTGGGAGACAGGGAGTTCTTC. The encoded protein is CASSLGDREFF.

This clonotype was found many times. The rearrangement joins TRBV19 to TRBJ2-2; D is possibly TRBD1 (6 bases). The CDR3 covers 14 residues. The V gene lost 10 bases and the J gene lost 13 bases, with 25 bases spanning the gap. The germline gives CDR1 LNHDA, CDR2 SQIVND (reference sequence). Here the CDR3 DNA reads TGTGCCACCTCGACAGGCCCCGGACATACTGGGCTGTTTTTT. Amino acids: CATSTGPGHTGLFF. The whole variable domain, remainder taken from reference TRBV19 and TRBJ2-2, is DGGITQSPKYLFRKEGQNVTLSCEQNLNHDAMYWYRQDPGQGLRLIYYSQIVNDFQKGDIAEGYSVSREKKESFPLTVTSAQKNPTAFYLCATSTGPGHTGLFFGEGSRLTVL.

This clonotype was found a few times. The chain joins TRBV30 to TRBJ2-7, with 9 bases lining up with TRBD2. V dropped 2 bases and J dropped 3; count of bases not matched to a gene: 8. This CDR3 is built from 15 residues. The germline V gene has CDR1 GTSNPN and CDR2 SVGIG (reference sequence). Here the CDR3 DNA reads TGTGCCTGGAGTATCCTTAGCGGGAGCGGCTACGAGCAGTACTTC. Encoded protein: CAWSILSGSGYEQYF.

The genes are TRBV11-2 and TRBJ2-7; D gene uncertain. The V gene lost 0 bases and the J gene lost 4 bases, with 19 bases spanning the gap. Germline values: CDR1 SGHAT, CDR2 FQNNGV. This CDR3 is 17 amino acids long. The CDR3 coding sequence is TGTGCCAGCAGCTTAGAGCTCCGACCGGTGGCCCTTTACGAGCAGTACTTC. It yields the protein CASSLELRPVALYEQYF.

The CDR3 DNA follows: TGTGCCAGCAGTGGACAGGGGCTAAGGAATCAGCCCCAGCATTTT. Encoded protein: CASSGQGLRNQPQHF. J is TRBJ1-5 and V is TRBV12-3 or TRBV12-4, with 9 bases matching TRBD1. J was trimmed by 4 bases and V by 5 bases; bases with no gene match: 6. The CDR3 consists of 15 residues.

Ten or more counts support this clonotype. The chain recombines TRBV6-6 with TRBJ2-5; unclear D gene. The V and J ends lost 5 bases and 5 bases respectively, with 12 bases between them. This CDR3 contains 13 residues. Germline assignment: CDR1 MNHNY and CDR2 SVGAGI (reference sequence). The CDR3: CASSQPPAETQYF. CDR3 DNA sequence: TGTGCCAGCAGTCAACCACCGGCGGAGACCCAGTACTTC.

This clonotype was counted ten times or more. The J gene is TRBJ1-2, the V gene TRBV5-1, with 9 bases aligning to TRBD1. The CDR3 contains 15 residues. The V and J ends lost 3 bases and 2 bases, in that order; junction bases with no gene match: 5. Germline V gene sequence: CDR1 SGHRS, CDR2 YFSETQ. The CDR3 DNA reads TGCGCCAGCAGCTACGAAGGACAGGGGAACTATGGCTACACCTTC. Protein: CASSYEGQGNYGYTF.

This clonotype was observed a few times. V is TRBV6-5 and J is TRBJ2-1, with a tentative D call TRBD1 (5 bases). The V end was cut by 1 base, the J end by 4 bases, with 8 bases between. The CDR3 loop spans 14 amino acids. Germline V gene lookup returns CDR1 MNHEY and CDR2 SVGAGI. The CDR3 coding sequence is TGTGCCAGCAGTTACTATGGGGCTTACAATGAGCAGTTCTTC. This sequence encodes CASSYYGAYNEQFF.